This T cell receptor beta chain appears in the sequencing data of a study of identical twins. General study points: Memory repertoires lacked the insertion deficit that abundant cord blood beta clonotypes showed.

TCRdb used MiXCR to reprocess the 5' RACE reads, holding one entry per CDR3 protein. Here the sample spans roughly 240,000 distinct CDR3 sequences, around 6.6% being singletons. The V end lost 6 bases, the J end lost 7 bases, and 13 bases lay between the germline ends. This CDR3 has 13 amino acids. The germline V gene has CDR1 SNHLY and CDR2 FYNNEI. This clonotype has only a few counts. Its antigen is unknown. The sample was also linked to a second study, of yellow fever vaccine responses in identical twins. This second study says: The authors reported partly convergent, partly personalized vaccine responses in identical twins.

This clonotype originated in a woman under 30 in good health. The specimen was memory (CD45RO+) T cells sorted from blood. The chain links TRBV2 to TRBJ2-1; D is uncertain. DNA for the CDR3: TGTGCCAGCAGCGTACAACCTCCGAATGAGCAGTTCTTC. Translation gives CASSVQPPNEQFF. Filled out from reference TRBV2 and TRBJ2-1, the complete variable domain reads EPEVTQTPSHQVTQMGQEVILRCVPISNHLYFYWYRQILGQKVEFLVSFYNNEISEKSEIFDDQFSVERPDGSNFTLKIRSTKLEDSAMYFCASSVQPPNEQFFGPGTRLTVL.